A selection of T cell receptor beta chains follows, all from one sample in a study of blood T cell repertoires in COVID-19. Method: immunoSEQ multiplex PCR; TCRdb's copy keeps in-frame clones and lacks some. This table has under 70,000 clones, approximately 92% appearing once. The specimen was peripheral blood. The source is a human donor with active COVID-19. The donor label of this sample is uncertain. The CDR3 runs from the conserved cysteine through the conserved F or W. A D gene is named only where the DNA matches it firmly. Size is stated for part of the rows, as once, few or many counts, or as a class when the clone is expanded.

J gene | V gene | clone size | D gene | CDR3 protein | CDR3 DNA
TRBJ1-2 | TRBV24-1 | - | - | CATSDSDSPLYGYTF | TGTGCCACCAGTGATTCCGACAGCCCCCTGTATGGCTACACCTTC
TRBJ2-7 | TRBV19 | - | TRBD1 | CASGGGDRPYEQYF | TGTGCCAGTGGAGGAGGGGACAGGCCCTACGAGCAGTACTTC
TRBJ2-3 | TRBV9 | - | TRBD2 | CASSAAGGLGTDTQYF | TGTGCCAGCAGCGCCGCGGGAGGTCTTGGCACAGATACGCAGTATTTT
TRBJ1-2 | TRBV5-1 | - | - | CASSLGGGTHGYTF | TGCGCCAGCAGTTTGGGCGGGGGAACGCATGGCTACACCTTC
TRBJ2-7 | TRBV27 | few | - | CASSFGYEQNEQYF | TGTGCCAGCAGTTTTGGTTACGAACAGAACGAGCAGTACTTC
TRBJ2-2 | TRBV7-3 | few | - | CASSPRGTGELFF | TGTGCCAGCAGCCCCAGGGGTACCGGGGAGCTGTTTTTT
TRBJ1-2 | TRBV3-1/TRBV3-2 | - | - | CASSPLQAGSGYTF | TGTGCCAGCAGTCCCCTTCAAGCGGGAAGTGGCTACACCTTC
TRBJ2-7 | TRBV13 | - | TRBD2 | CASSLGLSGGAGELPPYEQYF | TGTGCCAGCAGCTTAGGCCTAAGCGGGGGAGCGGGAGAGCTCCCTCCCTACGAGCAGTACTTC
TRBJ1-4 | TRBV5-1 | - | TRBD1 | CASSLAGAGGGMTNEKLFF | TGCGCCAGCAGCTTGGCCGGTGCAGGGGGCGGTATGACTAATGAAAAACTGTTTTTT
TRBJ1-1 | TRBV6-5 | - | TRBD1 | CASRLDRTEGTEAFF | TGTGCCAGCAGGCTGGACAGGACGGAGGGCACTGAAGCTTTCTTT
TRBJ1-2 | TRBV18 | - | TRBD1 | CASSPIQGAGYGYTF | TGTGCCAGCTCACCGATACAGGGGGCAGGCTATGGCTACACCTTC
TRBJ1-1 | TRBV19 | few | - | CASRGPGDTEAFF | TGTGCCAGTAGGGGTCCGGGGGACACTGAAGCTTTCTTT
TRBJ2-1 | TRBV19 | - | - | CASSIVLTAGQRDNEQFF | TGTGCCAGTAGTATAGTCCTCACGGCAGGGCAGCGGGACAATGAGCAGTTCTTC
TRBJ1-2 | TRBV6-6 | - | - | CASSYSGGGAGYGYTF | TGTGCCAGCAGTTACTCGGGGGGGGGCGCCGGCTATGGCTACACCTTC
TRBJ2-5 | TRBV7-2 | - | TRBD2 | CASSPHSGGSGGQYF | TGTGCCAGCAGCCCTCATTCCGGGGGTTCGGGGGGTCAGTACTTC
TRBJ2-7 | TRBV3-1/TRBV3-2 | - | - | CASSQDRVSEQYF | TGTGCCAGCAGCCAAGATCGGGTTTCCGAGCAGTACTTC
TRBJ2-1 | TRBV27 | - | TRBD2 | CASSDAAGGYNEQFF | TGTGCCAGCAGTGACGCGGCGGGAGGATACAATGAGCAGTTCTTC
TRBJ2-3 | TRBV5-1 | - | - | CASSLEWPNPDTQYF | TGCGCCAGCAGCTTGGAATGGCCGAACCCAGATACGCAGTATTTT
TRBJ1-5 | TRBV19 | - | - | CASDWNNQPQHF | TGTGCCAGTGACTGGAACAATCAGCCCCAGCATTTT
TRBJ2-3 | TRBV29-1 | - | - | CSGWMGASDTQYF | TGCAGCGGGTGGATGGGGGCCTCAGATACGCAGTATTTT
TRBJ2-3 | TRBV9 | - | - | CASSVGGDTDTQYF | TGTGCCAGCAGCGTCGGCGGAGACACAGATACGCAGTATTTT
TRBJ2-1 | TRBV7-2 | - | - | CASSTTGNEQFF | TGTGCCAGCAGCACGACGGGGAATGAGCAGTTCTTC
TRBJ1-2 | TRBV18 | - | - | CASSPTRQDANYGYTF | TGTGCCAGCTCACCCACTCGACAGGATGCTAACTATGGCTACACCTTC
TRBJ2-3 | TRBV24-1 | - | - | CATSDGSSDTQYF | TGTGCCACCAGTGACGGGTCCTCAGATACGCAGTATTTT
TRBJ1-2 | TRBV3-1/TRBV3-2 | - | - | CASSQEGSGYTF | TGTGCCAGCAGTCAGGAGGGGTCTGGCTACACCTTC
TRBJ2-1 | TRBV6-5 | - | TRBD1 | CASSLGQGAGNEQFF | TGTGCCAGCAGTTTGGGACAGGGGGCGGGCAATGAGCAGTTCTTC
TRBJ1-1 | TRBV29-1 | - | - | CSAKNTEAFF | TGCAGCGCTAAGAACACTGAAGCTTTCTTT
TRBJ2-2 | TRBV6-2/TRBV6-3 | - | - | CASSYLRNTGELFF | TGTGCCAGCAGTTACCTACGAAACACCGGGGAGCTGTTTTTT
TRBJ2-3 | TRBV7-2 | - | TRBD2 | CASSITSGGATGTQYF | TGTGCCAGCAGCATTACTAGCGGGGGGGCCACGGGTACGCAGTATTTT
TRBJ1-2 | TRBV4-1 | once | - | CASSQVAAGRVGGYTF | TGCGCCAGCAGCCAAGTTGCGGCAGGGAGGGTGGGAGGCTACACCTTC
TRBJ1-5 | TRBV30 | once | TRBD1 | CAWSGTGAQPQHF | TGTGCCTGGTCTGGGACAGGGGCTCAGCCCCAGCATTTT
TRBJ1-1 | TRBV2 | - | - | CASSEGGGPLNTEAFF | TGTGCCAGCAGTGAGGGGGGGGGCCCCCTGAACACTGAAGCTTTCTTT
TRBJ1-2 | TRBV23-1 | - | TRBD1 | CASSQSVIQIPGTGLGYTF | TGCGCCAGCAGTCAATCGGTAATTCAAATTCCCGGGACAGGCCTCGGCTACACCTTC
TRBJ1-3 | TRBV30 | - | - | CAVAGERENTIYF | TGTGCCGTGGCAGGGGAACGCGAAAACACCATATATTTT
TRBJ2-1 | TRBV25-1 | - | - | CASGAPGFNEQFF | TGTGCCAGCGGCGCCCCAGGGTTCAATGAGCAGTTCTTC
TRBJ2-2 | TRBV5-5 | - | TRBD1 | CASSWGQGGRGELFF | TGTGCCAGCAGCTGGGGACAGGGCGGGCGCGGGGAGCTGTTTTTT
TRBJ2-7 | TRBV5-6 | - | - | CASSRGAYEQYF | TGTGCCAGCAGCCGGGGGGCGTACGAGCAGTACTTC
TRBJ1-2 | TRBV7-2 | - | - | CASSPEAGGYTF | TGTGCCAGCAGCCCCGAGGCGGGCGGCTACACCTTC
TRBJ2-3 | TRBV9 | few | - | CASSATRSTQYF | TGTGCCAGCAGCGCCACAAGAAGTACGCAGTATTTT
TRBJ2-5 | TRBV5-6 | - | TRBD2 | CASAWASGGEIQYF | TGTGCCAGCGCCTGGGCTAGCGGGGGGGAGATCCAGTACTTC